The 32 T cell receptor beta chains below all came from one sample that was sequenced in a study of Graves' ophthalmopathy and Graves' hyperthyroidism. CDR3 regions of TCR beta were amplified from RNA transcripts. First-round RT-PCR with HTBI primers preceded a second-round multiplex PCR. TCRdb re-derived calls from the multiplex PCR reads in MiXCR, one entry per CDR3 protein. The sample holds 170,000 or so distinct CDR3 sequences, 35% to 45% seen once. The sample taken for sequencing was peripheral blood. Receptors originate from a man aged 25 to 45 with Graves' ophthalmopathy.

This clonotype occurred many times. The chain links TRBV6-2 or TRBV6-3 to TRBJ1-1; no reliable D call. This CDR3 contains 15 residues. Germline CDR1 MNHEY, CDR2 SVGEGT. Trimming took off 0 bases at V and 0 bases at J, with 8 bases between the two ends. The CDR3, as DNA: TGTGCCAGCAGTTACTCTCTACATATGAACACTGAAGCTTTCTTT. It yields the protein CASSYSLHMNTEAFF.

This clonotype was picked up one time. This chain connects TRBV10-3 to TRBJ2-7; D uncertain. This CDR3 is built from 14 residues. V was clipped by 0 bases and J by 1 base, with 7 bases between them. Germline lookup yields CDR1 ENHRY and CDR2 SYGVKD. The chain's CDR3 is CAISESGNSYEQYF. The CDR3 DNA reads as TGTGCCATCAGTGAGTCGGGGAATTCCTACGAGCAGTACTTC.

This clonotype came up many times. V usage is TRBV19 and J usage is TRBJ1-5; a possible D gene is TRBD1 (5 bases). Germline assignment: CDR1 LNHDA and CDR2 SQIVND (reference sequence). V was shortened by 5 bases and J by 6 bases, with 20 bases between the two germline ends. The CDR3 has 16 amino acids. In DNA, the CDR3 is TGTGCCAGTAGTGCCCCGGCGGGGGTTGGCGTTCAGCCCCAGCATTTT. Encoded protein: CASSAPAGVGVQPQHF.

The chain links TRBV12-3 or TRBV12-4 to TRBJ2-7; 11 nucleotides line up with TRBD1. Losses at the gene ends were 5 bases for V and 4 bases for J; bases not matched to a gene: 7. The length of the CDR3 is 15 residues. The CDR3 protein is CASSPPGQGGYEQYF. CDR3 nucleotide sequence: TGTGCCAGCAGTCCGCCGGGACAGGGGGGTTACGAGCAGTACTTC.

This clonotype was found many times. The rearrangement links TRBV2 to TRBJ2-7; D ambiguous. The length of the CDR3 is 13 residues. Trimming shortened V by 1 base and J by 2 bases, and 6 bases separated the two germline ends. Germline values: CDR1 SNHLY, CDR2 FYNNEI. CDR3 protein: CASSEGPAYEQYF. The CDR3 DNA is TGTGCCAGCAGTGAAGGGCCAGCCTACGAGCAGTACTTC. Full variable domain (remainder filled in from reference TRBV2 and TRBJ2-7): EPEVTQTPSHQVTQMGQEVILRCVPISNHLYFYWYRQILGQKVEFLVSFYNNEISEKSEIFDDQFSVERPDGSNFTLKIRSTKLEDSAMYFCASSEGPAYEQYFGPGTRLTVT.

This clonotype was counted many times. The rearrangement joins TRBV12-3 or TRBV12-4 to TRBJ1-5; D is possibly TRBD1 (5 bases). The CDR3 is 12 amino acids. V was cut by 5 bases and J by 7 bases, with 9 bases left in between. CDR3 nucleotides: TGTGCCAGCAGTGCCTCAGGGCAGCCCCAGCATTTT. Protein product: CASSASGQPQHF.

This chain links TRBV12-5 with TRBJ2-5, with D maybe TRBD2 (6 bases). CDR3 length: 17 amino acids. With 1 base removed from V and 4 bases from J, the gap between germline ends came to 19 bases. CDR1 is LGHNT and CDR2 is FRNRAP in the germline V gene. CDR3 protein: CASGLGLGGRLVETQYF. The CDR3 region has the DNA TGTGCTAGTGGTTTGGGACTCGGGGGACGCTTAGTAGAGACCCAGTACTTC.

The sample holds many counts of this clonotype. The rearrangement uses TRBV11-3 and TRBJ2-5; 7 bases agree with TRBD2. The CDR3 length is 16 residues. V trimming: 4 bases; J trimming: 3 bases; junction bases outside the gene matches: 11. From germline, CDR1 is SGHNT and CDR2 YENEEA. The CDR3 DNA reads TGTGCCAGCAGCTCCCAATGGGCCGGGGGGAAAGAGACCCAGTACTTC. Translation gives CASSSQWAGGKETQYF.

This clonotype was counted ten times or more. CDR3 sequence: CAWNRRNSPLHF. In DNA form, the CDR3 reads TGTGCCTGGAACAGGAGAAATTCACCCCTCCACTTT. The V call is TRBV30, the J call TRBJ1-6; D is perhaps TRBD1 (5 bases). The CDR3 is made up of 12 amino acids. The V and J ends lost 4 bases and 7 bases respectively, with 8 bases between them. Germline loops: CDR1 GTSNPN, CDR2 SVGIG (reference sequence).

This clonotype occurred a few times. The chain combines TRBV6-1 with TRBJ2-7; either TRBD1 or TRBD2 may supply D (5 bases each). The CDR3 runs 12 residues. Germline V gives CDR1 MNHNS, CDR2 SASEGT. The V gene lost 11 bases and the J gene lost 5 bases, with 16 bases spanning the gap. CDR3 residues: CAANLGAHEQYF. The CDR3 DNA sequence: TGTGCCGCTAACCTCGGGGCCCACGAGCAGTACTTC.

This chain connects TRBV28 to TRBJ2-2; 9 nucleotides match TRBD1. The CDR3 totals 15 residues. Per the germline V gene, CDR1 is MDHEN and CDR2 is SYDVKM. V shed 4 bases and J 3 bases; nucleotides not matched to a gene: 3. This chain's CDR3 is CASSWGQGYTGELFF. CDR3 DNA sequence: TGTGCCAGCAGTTGGGGACAGGGATACACCGGGGAGCTGTTTTTT.

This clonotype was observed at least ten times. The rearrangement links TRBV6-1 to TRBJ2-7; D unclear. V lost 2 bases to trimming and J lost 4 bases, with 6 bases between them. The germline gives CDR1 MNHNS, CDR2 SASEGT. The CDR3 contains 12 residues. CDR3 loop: CASSEYGYEQYF. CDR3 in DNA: TGTGCCAGCAGTGAATATGGTTACGAGCAGTACTTC.

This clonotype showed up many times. CDR3 protein: CASTGDRGYEQYF. The CDR3 region has the DNA TGTGCCAGCACCGGAGACAGGGGCTACGAGCAGTACTTC. This chain connects TRBV28 to TRBJ2-7; the match to TRBD1 covers 8 bases. CDR1 is MDHEN and CDR2 is SYDVKM in the germline V gene. Trimming cost V 7 bases and J 3 bases; bases outside gene matches: 5. The CDR3 is 13 amino acids.

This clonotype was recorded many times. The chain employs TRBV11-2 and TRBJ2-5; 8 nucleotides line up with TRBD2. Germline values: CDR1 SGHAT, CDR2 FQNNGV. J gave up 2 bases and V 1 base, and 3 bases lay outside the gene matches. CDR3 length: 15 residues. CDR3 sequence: CASSLGIAGQETQYF. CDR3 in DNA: TGTGCCAGCAGCTTAGGGATAGCGGGGCAAGAGACCCAGTACTTC.

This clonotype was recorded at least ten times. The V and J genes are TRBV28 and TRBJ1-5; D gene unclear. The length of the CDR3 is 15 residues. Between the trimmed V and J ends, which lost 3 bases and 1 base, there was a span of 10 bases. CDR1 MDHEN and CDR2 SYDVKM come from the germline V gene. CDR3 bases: TGTGCCAGCAGTTTTATAGGCGTGAGCAATCAGCCCCAGCATTTT. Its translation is CASSFIGVSNQPQHF.

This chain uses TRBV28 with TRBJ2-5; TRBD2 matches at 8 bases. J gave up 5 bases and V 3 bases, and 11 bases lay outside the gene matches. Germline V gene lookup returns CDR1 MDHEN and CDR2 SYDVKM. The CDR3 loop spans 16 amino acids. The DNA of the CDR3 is TGTGCCAGCAGTTTGGGGGGACTAGTGGGTCGTGAGACCCAGTACTTC. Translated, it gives CASSLGGLVGRETQYF. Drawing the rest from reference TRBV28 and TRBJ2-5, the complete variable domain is DVKVTQSSRYLVKRTGEKVFLECVQDMDHENMFWYRQDPGLGLRLIYFSYDVKMKEKGDIPEGYSVSREKKERFSLILESASTNQTSMYLCASSLGGLVGRETQYFGPGTRLLVL.

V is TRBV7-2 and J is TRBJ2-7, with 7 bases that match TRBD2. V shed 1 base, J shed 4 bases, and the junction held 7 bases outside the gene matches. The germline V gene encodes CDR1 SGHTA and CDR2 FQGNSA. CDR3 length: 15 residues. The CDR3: CASSLGLADGYEQYF. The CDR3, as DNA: TGTGCCAGCAGCTTAGGGCTAGCGGATGGTTACGAGCAGTACTTC.

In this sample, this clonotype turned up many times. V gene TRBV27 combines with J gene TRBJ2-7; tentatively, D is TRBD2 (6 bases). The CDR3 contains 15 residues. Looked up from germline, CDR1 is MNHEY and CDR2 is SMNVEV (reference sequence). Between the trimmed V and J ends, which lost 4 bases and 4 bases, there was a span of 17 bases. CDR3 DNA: TGTGCCAGCAGTTCCAATATCCCCGGGAGTTACGAGCAGTACTTC. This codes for CASSSNIPGSYEQYF.

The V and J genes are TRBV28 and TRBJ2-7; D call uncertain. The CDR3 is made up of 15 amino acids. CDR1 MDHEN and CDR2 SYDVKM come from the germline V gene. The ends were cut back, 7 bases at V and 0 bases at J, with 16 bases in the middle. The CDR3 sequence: CASNKPAGPSYEQYF. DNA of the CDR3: TGTGCCAGCAACAAACCAGCCGGCCCCTCCTACGAGCAGTACTTC.

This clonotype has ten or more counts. The DNA for the CDR3 is TGTGCCAGCAGTTCCCCGGGACAGGGGATTTACGAGCAGTACTTC. It codes for CASSSPGQGIYEQYF. The rearrangement uses TRBV6-5 and TRBJ2-7; 10 bases are shared with TRBD1. CDR3 length: 15 amino acids. Germline CDR1 reads MNHEY; CDR2 reads SVGAGI. Germline trimming cut 4 bases from V and 4 bases from J; bases unmatched to any gene: 7.

The DNA for the CDR3 is TGTGCCAGCACCCCGGACCTGCTAAGGGAGCAGTACTTC. This translates into CASTPDLLREQYF. The rearrangement joins TRBV28 to TRBJ2-7; D is undetermined. Germline CDR1 reads MDHEN; CDR2 reads SYDVKM. The CDR3 is 13 amino acids. Trimming took off 7 bases at V and 7 bases at J, with 17 bases between the two ends.

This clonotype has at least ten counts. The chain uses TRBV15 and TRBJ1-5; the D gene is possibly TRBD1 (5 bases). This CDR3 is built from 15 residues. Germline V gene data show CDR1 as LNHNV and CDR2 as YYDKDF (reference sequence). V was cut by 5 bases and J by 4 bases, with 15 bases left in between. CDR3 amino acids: CATSAEGAENQPQHF. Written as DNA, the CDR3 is TGTGCCACCAGCGCAGAAGGGGCGGAAAATCAGCCCCAGCATTTT.

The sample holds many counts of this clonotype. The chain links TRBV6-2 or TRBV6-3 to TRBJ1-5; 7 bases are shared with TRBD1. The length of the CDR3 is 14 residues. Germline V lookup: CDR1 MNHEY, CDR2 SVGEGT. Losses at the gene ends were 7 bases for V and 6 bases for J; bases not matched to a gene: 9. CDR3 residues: CASNLQGSAQPQHF. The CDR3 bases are TGTGCCAGCAATTTACAGGGGTCCGCTCAGCCCCAGCATTTT.

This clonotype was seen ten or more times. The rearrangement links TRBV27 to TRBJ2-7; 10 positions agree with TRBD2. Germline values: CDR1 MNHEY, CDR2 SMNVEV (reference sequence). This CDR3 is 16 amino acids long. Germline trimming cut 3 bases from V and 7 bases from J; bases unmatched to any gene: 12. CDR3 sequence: CASSFLSSGRTGEQYF. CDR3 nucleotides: TGTGCCAGCAGTTTCCTGTCTAGCGGGAGAACGGGGGAGCAGTACTTC.

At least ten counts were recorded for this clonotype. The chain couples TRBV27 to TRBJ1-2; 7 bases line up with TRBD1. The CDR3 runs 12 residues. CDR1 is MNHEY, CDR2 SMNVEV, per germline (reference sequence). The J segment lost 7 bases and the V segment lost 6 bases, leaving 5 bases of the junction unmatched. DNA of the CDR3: TGTGCCAGCAGAAAGGGGGCAAGTGGCTACACCTTC. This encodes CASRKGASGYTF.

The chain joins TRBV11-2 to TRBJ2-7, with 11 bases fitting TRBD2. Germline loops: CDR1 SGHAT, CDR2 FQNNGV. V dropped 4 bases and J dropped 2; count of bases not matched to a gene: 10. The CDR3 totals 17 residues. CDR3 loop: CASSSRVLAGGTYEQYF. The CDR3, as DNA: TGTGCCAGCAGCTCGAGAGTGCTAGCGGGGGGAACCTACGAGCAGTACTTC.

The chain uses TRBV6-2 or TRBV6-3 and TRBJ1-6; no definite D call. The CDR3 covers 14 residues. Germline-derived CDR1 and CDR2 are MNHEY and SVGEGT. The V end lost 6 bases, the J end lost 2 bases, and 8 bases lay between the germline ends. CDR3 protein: CASRTATYNSPLHF. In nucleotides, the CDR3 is TGTGCCAGCAGAACAGCGACCTATAATTCACCCCTCCACTTT.

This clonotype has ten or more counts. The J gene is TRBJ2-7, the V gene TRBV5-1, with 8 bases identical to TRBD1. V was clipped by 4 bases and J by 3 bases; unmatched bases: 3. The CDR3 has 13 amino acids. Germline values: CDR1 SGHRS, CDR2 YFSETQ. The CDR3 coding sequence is TGCGCCAGCAGCGTACAGGGGGACTACGAGCAGTACTTC. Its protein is CASSVQGDYEQYF. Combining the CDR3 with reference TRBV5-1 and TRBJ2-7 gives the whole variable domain KAGVTQTPRYLIKTRGQQVTLSCSPISGHRSVSWYQQTPGQGLQFLFEYFSETQRNKGNFPGRFSGRQFSNSRSEMNVSTLELGDSALYLCASSVQGDYEQYFGPGTRLTVT.

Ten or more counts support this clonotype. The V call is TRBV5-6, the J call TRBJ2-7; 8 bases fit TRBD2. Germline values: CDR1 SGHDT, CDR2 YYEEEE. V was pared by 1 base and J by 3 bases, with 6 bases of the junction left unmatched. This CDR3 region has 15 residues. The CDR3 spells CASSLKLAEHYEQYF. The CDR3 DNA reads TGTGCCAGCAGCTTGAAACTAGCGGAGCACTACGAGCAGTACTTC.

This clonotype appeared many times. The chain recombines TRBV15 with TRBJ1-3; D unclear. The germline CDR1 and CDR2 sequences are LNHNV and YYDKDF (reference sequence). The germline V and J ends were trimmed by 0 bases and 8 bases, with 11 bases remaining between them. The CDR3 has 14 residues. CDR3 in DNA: TGTGCCACCAGCAGAGATCCCGGGGAGGACACCATATATTTT. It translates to CATSRDPGEDTIYF.

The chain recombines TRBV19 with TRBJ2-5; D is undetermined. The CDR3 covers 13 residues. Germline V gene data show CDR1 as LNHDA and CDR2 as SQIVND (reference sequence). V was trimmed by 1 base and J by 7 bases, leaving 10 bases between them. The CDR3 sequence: CASSIGATGTQYF. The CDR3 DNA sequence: TGTGCCAGTAGTATAGGGGCGACGGGGACCCAGTACTTC.

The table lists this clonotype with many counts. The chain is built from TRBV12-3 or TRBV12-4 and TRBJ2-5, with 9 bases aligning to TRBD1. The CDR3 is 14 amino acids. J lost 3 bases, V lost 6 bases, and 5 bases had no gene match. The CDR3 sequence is CASSPWTGEETQYF. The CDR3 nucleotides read TGTGCCAGCAGCCCATGGACAGGGGAAGAGACCCAGTACTTC.